This T cell receptor beta chain was observed in a study of T cell responses to AZD1222 COVID-19 vaccine. The method was immunoSEQ multiplex PCR; TCRdb's version includes in-frame clones alone and lacks a portion of them. The sample has about 100,000 clones; more than 70% are singletons. A word on this clone: The antigen is unknown.

Study results and limitations: The sample set comprised mostly white British donors with more females, and clonal diversity was possibly underestimated. With two AZD1222 doses given, Spike-specific TCR breadth and depth both rose. The reported proportion of spike-specific TCRs targeting unmutated variant regions was nearly half. CD4 TCRs covered the whole spike, strongest at regions 160-218 and 743-854.

The CDR3 is 13 amino acids. With V trimmed by 6 bases and J by 10 bases, 5 bases remained unmatched. The receptor was derived from an adult in good health. Sequencing used peripheral blood, obtained on day 0 of MenACWY control vaccination. The rearrangement uses TRBV12-3 or TRBV12-4 and TRBJ1-6; the match to TRBD1 covers 8 bases. CDR3 nucleotide sequence: TGTGCCAGCAGGGGGACAGGTGGGTCACCCCTCCACTTT. Translation gives CASRGTGGSPLHF.